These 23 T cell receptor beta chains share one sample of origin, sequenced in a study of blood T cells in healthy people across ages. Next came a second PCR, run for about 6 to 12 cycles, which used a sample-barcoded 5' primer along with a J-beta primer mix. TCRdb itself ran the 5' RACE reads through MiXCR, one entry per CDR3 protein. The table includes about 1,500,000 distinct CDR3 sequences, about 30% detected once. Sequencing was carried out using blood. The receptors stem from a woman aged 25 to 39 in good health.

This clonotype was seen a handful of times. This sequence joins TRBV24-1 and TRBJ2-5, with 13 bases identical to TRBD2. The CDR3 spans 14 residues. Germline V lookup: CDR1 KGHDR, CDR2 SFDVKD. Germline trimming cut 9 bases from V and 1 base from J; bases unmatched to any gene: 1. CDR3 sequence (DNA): TGTGCCACCGGGACTAGCGGGGTCCAAGAGACCCAGTACTTC. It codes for CATGTSGVQETQYF.

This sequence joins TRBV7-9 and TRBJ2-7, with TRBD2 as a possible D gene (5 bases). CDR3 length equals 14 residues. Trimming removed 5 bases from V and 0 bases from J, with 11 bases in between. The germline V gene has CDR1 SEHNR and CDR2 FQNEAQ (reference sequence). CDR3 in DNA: TGTGCCAGCAGCCCCCGGGAACACTCCTACGAGCAGTACTTC. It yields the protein CASSPREHSYEQYF. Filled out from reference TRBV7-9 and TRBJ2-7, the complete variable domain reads DTGVSQNPRHKITKRGQNVTFRCDPISEHNRLYWYRQTLGQGPEFLTYFQNEAQLEKSRLLSDRFSAERPKGSFSTLEIQRTEQGDSAMYLCASSPREHSYEQYFGPGTRLTVT.

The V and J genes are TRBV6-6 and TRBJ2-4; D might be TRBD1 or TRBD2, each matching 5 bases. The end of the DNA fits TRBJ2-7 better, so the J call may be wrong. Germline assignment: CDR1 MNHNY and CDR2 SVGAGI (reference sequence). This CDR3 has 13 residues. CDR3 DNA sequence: TGTGCCAGCTGGACGGGGTGGGGGAACGAGCAGTACTTC. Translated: CASWTGWGNEQYF.

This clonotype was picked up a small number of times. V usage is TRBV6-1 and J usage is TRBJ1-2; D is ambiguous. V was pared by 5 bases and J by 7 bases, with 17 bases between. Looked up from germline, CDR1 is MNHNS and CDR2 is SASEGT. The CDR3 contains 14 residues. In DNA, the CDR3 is TGTGCCAGCAGTCATAACGAACGTTCTGGTGGCTACACCTTC. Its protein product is CASSHNERSGGYTF.

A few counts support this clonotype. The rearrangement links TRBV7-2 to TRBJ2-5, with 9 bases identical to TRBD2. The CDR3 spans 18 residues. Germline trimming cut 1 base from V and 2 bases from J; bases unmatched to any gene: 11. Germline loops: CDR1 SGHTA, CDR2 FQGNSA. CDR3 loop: CASSLGPIAGEGQETQYF. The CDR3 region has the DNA TGTGCCAGCAGCTTAGGCCCAATAGCGGGAGAAGGACAAGAGACCCAGTACTTC.

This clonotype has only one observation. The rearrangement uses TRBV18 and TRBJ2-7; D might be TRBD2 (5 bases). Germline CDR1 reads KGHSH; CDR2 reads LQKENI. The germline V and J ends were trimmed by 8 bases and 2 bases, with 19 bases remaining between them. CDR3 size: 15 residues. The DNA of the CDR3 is TGTGCCAGCCCGCCCGGATCTCGGGAAACCTACGAGCAGTACTTC. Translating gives CASPPGSRETYEQYF.

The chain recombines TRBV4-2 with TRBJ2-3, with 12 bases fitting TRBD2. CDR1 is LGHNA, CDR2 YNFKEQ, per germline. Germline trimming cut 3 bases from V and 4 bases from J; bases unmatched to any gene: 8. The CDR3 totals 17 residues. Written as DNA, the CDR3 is TGTGCCAGCAGCCACCCCGGACTAGCGGGGCGCGCAGATACGCAGTATTTT. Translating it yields CASSHPGLAGRADTQYF.

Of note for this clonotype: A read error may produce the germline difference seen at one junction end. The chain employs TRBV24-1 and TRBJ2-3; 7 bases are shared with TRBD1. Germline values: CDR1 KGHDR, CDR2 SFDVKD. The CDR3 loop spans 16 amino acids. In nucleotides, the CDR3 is TGTGCCACCAGTGACCGACAGGGACGGTCGCCAGATGCGCAGTATTTT. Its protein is CATSDRQGRSPDAQYF.

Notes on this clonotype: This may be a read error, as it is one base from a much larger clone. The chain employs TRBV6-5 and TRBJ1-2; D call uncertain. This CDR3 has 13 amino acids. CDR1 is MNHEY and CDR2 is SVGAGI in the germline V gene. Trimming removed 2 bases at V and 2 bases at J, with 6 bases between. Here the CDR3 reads CASSYAKNYGYTF. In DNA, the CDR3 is TGTGCCAGCAGTTACGCCAAAAACTATGGCTACACCTTC.

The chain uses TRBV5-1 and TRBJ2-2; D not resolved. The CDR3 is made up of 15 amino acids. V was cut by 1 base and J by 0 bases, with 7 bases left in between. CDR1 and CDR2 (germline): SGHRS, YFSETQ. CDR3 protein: CASSLPEPNTGELFF. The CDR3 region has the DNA TGCGCCAGCAGCTTGCCGGAGCCGAACACCGGGGAGCTGTTTTTT.

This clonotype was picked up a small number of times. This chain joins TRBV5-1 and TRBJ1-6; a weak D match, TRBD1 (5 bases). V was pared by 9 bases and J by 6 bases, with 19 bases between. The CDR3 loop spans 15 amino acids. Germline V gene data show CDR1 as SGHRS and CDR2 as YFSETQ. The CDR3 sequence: CATCLGDGSNSPLHF. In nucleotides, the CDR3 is TGCGCCACCTGCCTGGGGGACGGAAGTAATTCACCCCTCCACTTT.

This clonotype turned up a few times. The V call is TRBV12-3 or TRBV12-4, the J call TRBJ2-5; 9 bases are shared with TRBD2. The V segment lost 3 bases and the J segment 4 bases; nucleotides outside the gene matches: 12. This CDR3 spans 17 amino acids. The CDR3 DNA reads TGTGCCAGCAGTTTTTCCAGCGGGGGGTCCTGGGGAGAGACCCAGTACTTC. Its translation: CASSFSSGGSWGETQYF.

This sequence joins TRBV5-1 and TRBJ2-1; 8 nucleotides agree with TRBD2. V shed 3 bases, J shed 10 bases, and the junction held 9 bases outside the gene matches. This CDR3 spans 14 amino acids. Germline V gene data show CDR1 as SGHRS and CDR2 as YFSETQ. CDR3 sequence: CASSCGAGGREQFF. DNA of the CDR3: TGCGCCAGCAGCTGCGGTGCGGGGGGACGGGAGCAGTTCTTC.

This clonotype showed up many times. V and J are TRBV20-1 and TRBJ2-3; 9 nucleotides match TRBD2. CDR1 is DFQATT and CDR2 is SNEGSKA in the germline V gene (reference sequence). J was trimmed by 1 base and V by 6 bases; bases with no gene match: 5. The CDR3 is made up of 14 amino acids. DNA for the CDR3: TGCAGTGCGCGGACTAGCGCCGGCACAGATACGCAGTATTTT. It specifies CSARTSAGTDTQYF.

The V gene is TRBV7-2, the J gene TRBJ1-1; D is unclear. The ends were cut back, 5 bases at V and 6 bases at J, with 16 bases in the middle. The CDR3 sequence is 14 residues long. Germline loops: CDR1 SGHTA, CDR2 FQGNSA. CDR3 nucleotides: TGTGCCAGCAGCGTGGGTGTGAATTCCGCTGAAGCTTTCTTT. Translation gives CASSVGVNSAEAFF.

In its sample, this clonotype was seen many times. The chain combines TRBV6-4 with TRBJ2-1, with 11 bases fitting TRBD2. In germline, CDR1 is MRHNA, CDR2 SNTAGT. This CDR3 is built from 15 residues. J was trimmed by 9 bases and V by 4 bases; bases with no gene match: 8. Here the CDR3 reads CASSALAGGQGEQFF. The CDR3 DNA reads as TGTGCCAGCAGTGCTCTAGCGGGGGGCCAGGGTGAGCAGTTCTTC.

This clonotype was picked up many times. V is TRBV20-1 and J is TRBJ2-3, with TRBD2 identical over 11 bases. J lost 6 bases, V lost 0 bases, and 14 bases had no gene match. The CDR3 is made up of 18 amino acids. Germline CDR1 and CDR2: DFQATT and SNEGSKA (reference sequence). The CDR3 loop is CSARDRYLAGGPWDTQYF. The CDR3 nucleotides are TGCAGTGCTAGAGATCGGTACCTAGCGGGAGGACCCTGGGATACGCAGTATTTT.

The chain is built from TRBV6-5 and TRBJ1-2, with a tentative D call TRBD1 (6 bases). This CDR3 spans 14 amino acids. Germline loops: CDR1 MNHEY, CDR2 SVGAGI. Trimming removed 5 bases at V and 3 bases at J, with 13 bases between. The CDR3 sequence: CASSASGAYYGYTF. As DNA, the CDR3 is TGTGCCAGCAGTGCCTCGGGGGCTTACTATGGCTACACCTTC.

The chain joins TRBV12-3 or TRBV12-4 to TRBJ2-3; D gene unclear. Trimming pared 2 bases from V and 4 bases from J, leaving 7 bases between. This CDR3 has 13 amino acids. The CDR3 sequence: CASSLQYPDTQYF. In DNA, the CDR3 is TGTGCCAGCAGTTTACAGTATCCAGATACGCAGTATTTT.

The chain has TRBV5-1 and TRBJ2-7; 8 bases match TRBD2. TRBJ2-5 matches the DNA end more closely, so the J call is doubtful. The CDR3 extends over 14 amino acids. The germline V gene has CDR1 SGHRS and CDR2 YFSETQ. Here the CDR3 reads CASSLLSGEETQYF. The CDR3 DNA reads TGCGCCAGCAGCTTACTTAGCGGGGAAGAGACCCAGTACTTC.

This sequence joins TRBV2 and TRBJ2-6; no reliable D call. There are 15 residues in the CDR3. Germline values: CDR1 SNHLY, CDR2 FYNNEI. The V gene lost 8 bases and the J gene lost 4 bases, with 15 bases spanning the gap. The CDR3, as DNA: TGTGCCAGCTCTGAACGCGGCTACGGGGCCAACGTCCTGACTTTC. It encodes CASSERGYGANVLTF.

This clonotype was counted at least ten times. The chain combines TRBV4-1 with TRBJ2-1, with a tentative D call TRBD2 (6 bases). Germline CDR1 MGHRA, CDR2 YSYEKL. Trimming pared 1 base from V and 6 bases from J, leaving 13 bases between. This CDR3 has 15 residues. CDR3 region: CASSQVKGGVNEQFF. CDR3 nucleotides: TGCGCCAGCAGCCAAGTAAAAGGCGGGGTCAATGAGCAGTTCTTC.

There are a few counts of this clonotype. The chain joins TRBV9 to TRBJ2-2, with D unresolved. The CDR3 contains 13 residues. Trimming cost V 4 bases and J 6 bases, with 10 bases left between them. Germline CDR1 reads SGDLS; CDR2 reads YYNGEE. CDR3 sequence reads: CASSLGMAGELFF. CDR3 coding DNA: TGTGCCAGCAGCCTGGGGATGGCCGGGGAGCTGTTTTTT.